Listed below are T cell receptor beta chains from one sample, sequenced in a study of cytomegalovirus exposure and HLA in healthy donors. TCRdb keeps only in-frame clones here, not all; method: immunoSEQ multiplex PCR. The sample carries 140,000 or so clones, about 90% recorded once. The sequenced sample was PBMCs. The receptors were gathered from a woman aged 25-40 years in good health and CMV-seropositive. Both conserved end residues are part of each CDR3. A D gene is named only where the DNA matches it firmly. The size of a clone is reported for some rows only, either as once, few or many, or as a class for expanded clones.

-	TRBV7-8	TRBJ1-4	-	TGTGCCAGCAGCTTAGGATGGAGTCCCCCTCCAACTAATGAAAAACTGTTTTTT	CASSLGWSPPPTNEKLFF
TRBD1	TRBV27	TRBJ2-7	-	TGTGCCAGCAGTTTATTAGACAGGGTAGGCGAGCAGTACTTC	CASSLLDRVGEQYF
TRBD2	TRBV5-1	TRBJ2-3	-	TGCGCCAGCGACTTAGTTAAGCGGGAGGGTGGAGATACGCAGTATTTT	CASDLVKREGGDTQYF
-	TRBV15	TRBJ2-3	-	TGTGCCACCAGCAGAGATCGCAGGGTAACAGATACGCAGTATTTT	CATSRDRRVTDTQYF
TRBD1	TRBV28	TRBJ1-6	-	TGTGCCAGCCATAACACAGGGGCGTGGTGGGGGTCACCCCTCCACTTT	CASHNTGAWWGSPLHF
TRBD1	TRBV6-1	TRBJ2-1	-	TGTGCCAGCAGGATCCCGGGACAGGGTAAAAATGAGCAGTTCTTC	CASRIPGQGKNEQFF
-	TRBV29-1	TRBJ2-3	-	TGCAGCGTTGAATGGACTAGCACAGATACGCAGTATTTT	CSVEWTSTDTQYF
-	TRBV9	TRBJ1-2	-	TGTGCCAGCAGCGTAGGCCTGGGCAAATCCTATGGCTACACCTTC	CASSVGLGKSYGYTF
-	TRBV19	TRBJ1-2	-	TGTGCCAGTAGTTCTAGGGACGGAGGGCCCGGCTACACCTTC	CASSSRDGGPGYTF
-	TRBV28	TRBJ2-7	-	TGTGCCAGCAGGCCCACAGGGTTTACCTCCTACGAGCAGTACTTC	CASRPTGFTSYEQYF
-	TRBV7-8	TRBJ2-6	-	TGTGCCAGCAGCTTAGGAGTCTCTGGGGCCAACGTCCTGACTTTC	CASSLGVSGANVLTF
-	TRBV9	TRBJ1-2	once	TGTGCCAGCAGCCCGAGCCCCGCCTATGGCTACACCTTC	CASSPSPAYGYTF
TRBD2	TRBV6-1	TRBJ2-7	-	TGTGCCAGCAGGACTAGCGGGAGGGCCGGCTACGAGCAGTACTTC	CASRTSGRAGYEQYF
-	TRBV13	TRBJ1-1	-	TGTGCCAGCAGCCCGGGCAGGGATGTAACTGAAGCTTTCTTT	CASSPGRDVTEAFF
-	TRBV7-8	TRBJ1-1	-	TGTGCCAGCAGCTTAGACGCGTTGAACACTGAAGCTTTCTTT	CASSLDALNTEAFF
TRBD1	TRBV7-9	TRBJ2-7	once	TGTGCCAGCAGCTCTTCCGGGACAGGGGACACCTACGAGCAGTACTTC	CASSSSGTGDTYEQYF
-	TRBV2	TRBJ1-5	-	TGTGCCAGCAGTGGAGTAGGAGGGTTAGCGAATCAGCCCCAGCATTTT	CASSGVGGLANQPQHF
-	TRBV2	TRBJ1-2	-	TGTGCCAGCAGTGAGGGGGTCTCGTATACAGGGCACTATGGCTACACCTTC	CASSEGVSYTGHYGYTF
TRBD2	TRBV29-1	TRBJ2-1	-	TGCAGCGCCGGGACTAGCGGGGGGGTTAATGAGCAGTTCTTC	CSAGTSGGVNEQFF
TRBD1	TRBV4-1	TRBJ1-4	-	TGCGCCAGCAGCCTCCTCCCGGGACAGGGGGCGCGTGAAAAACTGTTTTTT	CASSLLPGQGAREKLFF
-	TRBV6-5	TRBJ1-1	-	TGTGCCAGCAGTTACGCGAGGAGAAACACTGAAGCTTTCTTT	CASSYARRNTEAFF
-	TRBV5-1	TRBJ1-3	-	TGCGCCAGCAGCTTGGACAGGACCTCTGGAAACACCATATATTTT	CASSLDRTSGNTIYF
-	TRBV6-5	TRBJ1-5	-	TGTGCCAGCAGTTACACAGGCAATCAGCCCCAGCATTTT	CASSYTGNQPQHF
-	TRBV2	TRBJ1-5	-	TGTGCCAGCAGTGACCTCTCCCTCTATCAGCCCCAGCATTTT	CASSDLSLYQPQHF
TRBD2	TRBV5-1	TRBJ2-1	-	TGCGCCAGCAGCTTGGCGACGGGGGGTTCTAATGAGCAGTTCTTC	CASSLATGGSNEQFF
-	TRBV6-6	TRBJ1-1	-	TGTGCCAGCAGTGACCCCGGAGAGACCCGCACTGAAGCTTTCTTT	CASSDPGETRTEAFF
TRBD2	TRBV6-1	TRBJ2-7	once	TGTGCCAGCAGGTTAGCGGGAGCCGTGCAGTACTTC	CASRLAGAVQYF
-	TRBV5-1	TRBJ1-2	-	TGCGCCAGCAGCCTAACAAAGAGCGGGGGAAATGGCTACACCTTC	CASSLTKSGGNGYTF
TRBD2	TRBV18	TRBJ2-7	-	TGTGCCAGCTCACCAGGACTAGCGGGAGTGGACGAGCAGTACTTC	CASSPGLAGVDEQYF
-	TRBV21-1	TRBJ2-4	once	TGTGCCAGCAGCACACTATCTGCCAAAAACATTCAGTACTTC	CASSTLSAKNIQYF
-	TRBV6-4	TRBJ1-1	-	TGTGCCAGCAGTGACAGAAGGGGCAGTGAAGCTTTCTTT	CASSDRRGSEAFF
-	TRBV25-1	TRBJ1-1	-	TGTGCCAGCAGTCAGGGGTACACTGAAGCTTTCTTT	CASSQGYTEAFF
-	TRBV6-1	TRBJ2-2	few	TGTGCCAGCAGGAGCACTAGTATCGGGGAGCTGTTTTTT	CASRSTSIGELFF
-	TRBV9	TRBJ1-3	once	TGTGCCAGCAGCGTAGGAGGGCCCTACTCTGGAAACACCATATATTTT	CASSVGGPYSGNTIYF
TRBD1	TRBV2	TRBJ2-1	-	TGTGCCAGCAGCCCCGGGACAGGGTTTGATGAGCAGTTCTTC	CASSPGTGFDEQFF
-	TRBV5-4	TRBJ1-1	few	TGTGCCAGCAGCTTAAAACGCCGGGGGAACACTGAAGCTTTCTTT	CASSLKRRGNTEAFF
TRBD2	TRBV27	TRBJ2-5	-	TGTGCCAGCAACGTAGCGGGAGGGTCCCAAGAGACCCAGTACTTC	CASNVAGGSQETQYF
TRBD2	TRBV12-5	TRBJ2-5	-	TGTGCTAGTGGTTTGGTGCGGGACGGTGCTCCGGGAGGGGTAGAGACCCAGTACTTC	CASGLVRDGAPGGVETQYF
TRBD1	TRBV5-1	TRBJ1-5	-	TGCGCCAGCAGCCCGGGGACAGGGGGTAATCAGCCCCAGCATTTT	CASSPGTGGNQPQHF
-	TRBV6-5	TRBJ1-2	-	TGTGCCAGCAGTTACCCTTCCGGGTTTGGCTACACCTTC	CASSYPSGFGYTF
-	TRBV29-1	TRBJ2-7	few	TGCAGCGTTGAACCAGACAACTCCTACGAGCAGTACTTC	CSVEPDNSYEQYF
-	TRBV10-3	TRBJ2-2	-	TGTGCCATCATGGAGGGGCTCGCCGGGGAGCTGTTTTTT	CAIMEGLAGELFF
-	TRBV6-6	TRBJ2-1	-	TGTGCCAGCGTGGCGGGAATGGTGCAGTTCTTC	CASVAGMVQFF
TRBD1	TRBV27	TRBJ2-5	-	TGTGCCAGCAGAACGGGACAGGGCAAACAAGAGACCCAGTACTTC	CASRTGQGKQETQYF
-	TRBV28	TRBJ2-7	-	TGTGCCAGCAGTCTTTCGACCCTCGAGGTCTCCTACGAGCAGTACTTC	CASSLSTLEVSYEQYF